This entry describes one T cell receptor (beta chain). The source of the sample is a study of blood T cell repertoires in COVID-19. Study at large: Samples taken during acute and convalescent COVID-19 were collected in the United States, Italy and Spain. Sources were T cells, B-cell-depleted T cells, or PBMCs; the material itself was cDNA or gDNA.

Sequenced by immunoSEQ multiplex PCR; TCRdb stores in-frame clones only, minus some. Here the sample spans about 140,000 clones, roughly four fifths being singletons. From germline, CDR1 is ENHRY and CDR2 SYGVKD. This CDR3 region has 14 residues. Trimming removed 3 bases from V and 6 bases from J; junction bases left unmatched: 7. V is TRBV10-3 and J is TRBJ1-2, with 7 bases aligning to TRBD1. This TCR was recovered from a woman aged 80 or over in a cohort sampled during active or convalescent COVID-19. The sample comprised peripheral blood. This CDR3 is CAISDLGQLNGYTF. CDR3 nucleotide sequence: TGTGCCATCAGTGACTTGGGACAGTTGAATGGCTACACCTTC.